Included here is one T cell receptor beta chain sequence, with context. As yet, its antigen is unknown. The sample's time point: week 35, safety follow-up. All doses held 300 ug of mutant IDH1 20-mer peptide, with topical imiquimod. The donor cohort comprised cases of new WHO grade 3 or 4 IDH1-mutant, ATRX-lost astrocytoma. Using immunoSEQ multiplex PCR, the repertoire was profiled, and TCRdb retains in-frame clones only, with some absent. The sample lists some 60,000 clones; approximately 80% were seen once. The entry originates in a study of a mutant IDH1 vaccine in newly diagnosed glioma. In the study overall: Males made up about 62% and females roughly 40% of treated patients, whose mean age was roughly 40 years. Patients' prior therapy spanned radiotherapy, temozolomide, or both; most underwent both.

Germline trimming cut 6 bases from V and 2 bases from J; bases unmatched to any gene: 6. Germline V lookup: CDR1 SNHLY, CDR2 FYNNEI. The CDR3 runs to 14 residues. Sequencing used PBMCs, obtained from a glioma patient whose treatment included an IDH1 peptide vaccine. This TCR was sampled from a middle-aged man with glioma. The rearrangement joins TRBV2 to TRBJ2-5, with TRBD1 identical over 7 bases. CDR3 loop: CASSRQGWQETQYF. The CDR3 DNA reads TGTGCCAGCAGCAGACAGGGTTGGCAAGAGACCCAGTACTTC.